Given below is one TCR beta chain in context. This table comes from immunoSEQ multiplex PCR, and its TCRdb copy is limited to in-frame clones, with some not included. The table has approximately 66,000 clones, 65% to 90% seen once. The entry originates in a study of OX40 agonist ivuxolimab in advanced cancers. Study overall: Patients receiving dose escalation had hepatocellular carcinoma, melanoma, renal cell or head and neck cancer.

CDR3 length: 16 amino acids. V was clipped by 2 bases and J by 2 bases, with 13 bases between them. The germline V gene encodes CDR1 KGHSH and CDR2 LQKENI. The specimen was CD4+ or CD8+ T cells sorted from blood, collected in a trial of the OX40 agonist ivuxolimab. This chain joins TRBV18 and TRBJ2-1, with D possibly TRBD1 on 5 matching bases. This TCR came from an adult with an advanced solid tumor such as melanoma, head and neck, liver or kidney cancer. CDR3 sequence: CASSPTNRRTYNEQFF. The CDR3, as DNA: TGTGCCAGCTCACCAACTAACAGGAGAACCTACAATGAGCAGTTCTTC.